This entry describes one TCR beta chain. This clonotype showed up just a few times. Which antigen it targets is not known. Per-base qualities were not stored, and no clone one base away is much larger. The sequencing machine was an Illumina HiSeq 2500. Quantitative 5'-RACE with molecular barcodes was the method used to prepare the TCR beta libraries. Concerning the study's data processing: Disease-linked TCR variants were identified with a new computational method built on a probabilistic model of VDJ rearrangement. In-frame beta chains were kept once TCRdb had trimmed the public reads at Q25 with fastp and called clones with MiXCR. Under each unique CDR3 protein, matching rows form one entry showing the most common genes and DNA. The V and J calls come from TCRdb's annotation, not from the publication. This sample lists roughly 220,000 distinct CDR3 sequences; about 16% were detected once. Roughly 43% of the sample goes to the ten largest clones.

The sample is drawn from a study of CD8 T cells in ankylosing spondylitis (dated by TCRdb to 2017 to 2019). A note on the overall study: The study profiled T cell receptor beta repertoires in healthy donors and ankylosing spondylitis patients to find disease-linked TCR variants. The full study cohort comprised 25 ankylosing spondylitis patients and some 110 healthy donors. Samples of peripheral blood were taken, and for ankylosing spondylitis patients, synovial fluid was collected as well.

The CDR3 measures 17 amino acids from cysteine to phenylalanine. CDR3 DNA only is kept here, 51 bases in frame from base 1. The germline V gene encodes CDR1 SGHAT and CDR2 FQNNGV. At the junction V is shortened by 5 bases and J by 4 bases; bases outside the gene matches: 5. Points the paper makes about the study in general: Significant enrichment of the disease-linked clones was reported in matched synovial fluid samples from ankylosing spondylitis patients. A CD8+ phenotype was shown by the disease-linked clones, which were found at relatively low frequencies in peripheral blood. Some TCR beta motif variants had previously been reported in synovial fluid and blood of reactive arthritis patients, which suggested common disease-initiation mechanisms. A TCR beta motif of about 8 highly homologous amino acid variants appeared characteristic of blood from ankylosing spondylitis patients.

The specimen sequenced was blood, either unsorted or a sorted T cell fraction (not recorded which). The rearranged segments are TRBV11-2 and TRBJ2-1; the junction holds 16 bases that match TRBD2. This sequence was found in a male donor with ankylosing spondylitis. The CDR3 protein is CASSRGTSGRDYNEQFF. The DNA reads as follows: TGTGCCAGCAGCCGAGGGACTAGCGGGAGGGATTACAATGAGCAGTTCTTC.